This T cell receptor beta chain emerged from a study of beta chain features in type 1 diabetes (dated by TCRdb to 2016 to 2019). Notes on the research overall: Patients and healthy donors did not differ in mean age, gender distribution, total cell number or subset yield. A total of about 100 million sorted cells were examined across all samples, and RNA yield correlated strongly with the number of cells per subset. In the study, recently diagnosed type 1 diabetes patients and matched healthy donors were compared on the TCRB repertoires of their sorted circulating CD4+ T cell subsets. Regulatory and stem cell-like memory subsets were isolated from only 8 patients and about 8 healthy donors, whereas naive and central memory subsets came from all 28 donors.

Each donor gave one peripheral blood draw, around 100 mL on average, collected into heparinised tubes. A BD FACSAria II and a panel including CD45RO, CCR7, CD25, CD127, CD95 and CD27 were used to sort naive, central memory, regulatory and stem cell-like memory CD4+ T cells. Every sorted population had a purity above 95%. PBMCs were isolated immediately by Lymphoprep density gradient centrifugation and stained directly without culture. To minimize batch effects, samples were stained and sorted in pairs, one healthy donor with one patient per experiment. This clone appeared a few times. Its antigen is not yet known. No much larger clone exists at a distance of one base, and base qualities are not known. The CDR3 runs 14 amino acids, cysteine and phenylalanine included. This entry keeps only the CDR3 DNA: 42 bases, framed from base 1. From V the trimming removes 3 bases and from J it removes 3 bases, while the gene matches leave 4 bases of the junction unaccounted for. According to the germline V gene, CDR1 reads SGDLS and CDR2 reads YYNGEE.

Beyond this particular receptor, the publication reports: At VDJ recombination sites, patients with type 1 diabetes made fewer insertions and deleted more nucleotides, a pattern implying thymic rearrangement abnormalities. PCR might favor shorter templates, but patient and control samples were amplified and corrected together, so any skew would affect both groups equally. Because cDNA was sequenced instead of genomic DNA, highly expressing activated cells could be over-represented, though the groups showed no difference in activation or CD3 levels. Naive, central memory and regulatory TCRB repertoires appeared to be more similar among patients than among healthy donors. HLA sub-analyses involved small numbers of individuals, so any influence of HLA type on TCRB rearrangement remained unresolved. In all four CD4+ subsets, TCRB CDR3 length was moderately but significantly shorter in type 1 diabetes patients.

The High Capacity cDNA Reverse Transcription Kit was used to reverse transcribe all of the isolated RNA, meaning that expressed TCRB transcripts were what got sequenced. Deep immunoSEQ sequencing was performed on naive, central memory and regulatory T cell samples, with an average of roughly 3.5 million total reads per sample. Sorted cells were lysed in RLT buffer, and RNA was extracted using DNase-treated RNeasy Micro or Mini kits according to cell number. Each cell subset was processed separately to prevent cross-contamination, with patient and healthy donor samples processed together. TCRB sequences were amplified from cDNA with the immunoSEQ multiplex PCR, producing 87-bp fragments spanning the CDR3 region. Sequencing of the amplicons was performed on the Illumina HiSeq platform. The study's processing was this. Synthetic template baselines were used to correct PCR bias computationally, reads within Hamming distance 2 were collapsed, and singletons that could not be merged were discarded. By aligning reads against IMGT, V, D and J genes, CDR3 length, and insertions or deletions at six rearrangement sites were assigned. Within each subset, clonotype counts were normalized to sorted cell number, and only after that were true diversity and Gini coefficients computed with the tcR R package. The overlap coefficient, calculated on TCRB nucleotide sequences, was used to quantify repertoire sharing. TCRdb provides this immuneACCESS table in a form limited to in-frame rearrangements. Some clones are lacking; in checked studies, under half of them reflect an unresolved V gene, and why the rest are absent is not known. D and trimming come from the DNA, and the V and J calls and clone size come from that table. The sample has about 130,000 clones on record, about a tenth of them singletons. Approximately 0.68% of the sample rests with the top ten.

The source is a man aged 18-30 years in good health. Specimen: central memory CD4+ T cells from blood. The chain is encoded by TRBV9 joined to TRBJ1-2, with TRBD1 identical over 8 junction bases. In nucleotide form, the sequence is TGTGCCAGCAGCGCCCAGACAGGGGACTATGGCTACACCTTC. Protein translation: CASSAQTGDYGYTF.